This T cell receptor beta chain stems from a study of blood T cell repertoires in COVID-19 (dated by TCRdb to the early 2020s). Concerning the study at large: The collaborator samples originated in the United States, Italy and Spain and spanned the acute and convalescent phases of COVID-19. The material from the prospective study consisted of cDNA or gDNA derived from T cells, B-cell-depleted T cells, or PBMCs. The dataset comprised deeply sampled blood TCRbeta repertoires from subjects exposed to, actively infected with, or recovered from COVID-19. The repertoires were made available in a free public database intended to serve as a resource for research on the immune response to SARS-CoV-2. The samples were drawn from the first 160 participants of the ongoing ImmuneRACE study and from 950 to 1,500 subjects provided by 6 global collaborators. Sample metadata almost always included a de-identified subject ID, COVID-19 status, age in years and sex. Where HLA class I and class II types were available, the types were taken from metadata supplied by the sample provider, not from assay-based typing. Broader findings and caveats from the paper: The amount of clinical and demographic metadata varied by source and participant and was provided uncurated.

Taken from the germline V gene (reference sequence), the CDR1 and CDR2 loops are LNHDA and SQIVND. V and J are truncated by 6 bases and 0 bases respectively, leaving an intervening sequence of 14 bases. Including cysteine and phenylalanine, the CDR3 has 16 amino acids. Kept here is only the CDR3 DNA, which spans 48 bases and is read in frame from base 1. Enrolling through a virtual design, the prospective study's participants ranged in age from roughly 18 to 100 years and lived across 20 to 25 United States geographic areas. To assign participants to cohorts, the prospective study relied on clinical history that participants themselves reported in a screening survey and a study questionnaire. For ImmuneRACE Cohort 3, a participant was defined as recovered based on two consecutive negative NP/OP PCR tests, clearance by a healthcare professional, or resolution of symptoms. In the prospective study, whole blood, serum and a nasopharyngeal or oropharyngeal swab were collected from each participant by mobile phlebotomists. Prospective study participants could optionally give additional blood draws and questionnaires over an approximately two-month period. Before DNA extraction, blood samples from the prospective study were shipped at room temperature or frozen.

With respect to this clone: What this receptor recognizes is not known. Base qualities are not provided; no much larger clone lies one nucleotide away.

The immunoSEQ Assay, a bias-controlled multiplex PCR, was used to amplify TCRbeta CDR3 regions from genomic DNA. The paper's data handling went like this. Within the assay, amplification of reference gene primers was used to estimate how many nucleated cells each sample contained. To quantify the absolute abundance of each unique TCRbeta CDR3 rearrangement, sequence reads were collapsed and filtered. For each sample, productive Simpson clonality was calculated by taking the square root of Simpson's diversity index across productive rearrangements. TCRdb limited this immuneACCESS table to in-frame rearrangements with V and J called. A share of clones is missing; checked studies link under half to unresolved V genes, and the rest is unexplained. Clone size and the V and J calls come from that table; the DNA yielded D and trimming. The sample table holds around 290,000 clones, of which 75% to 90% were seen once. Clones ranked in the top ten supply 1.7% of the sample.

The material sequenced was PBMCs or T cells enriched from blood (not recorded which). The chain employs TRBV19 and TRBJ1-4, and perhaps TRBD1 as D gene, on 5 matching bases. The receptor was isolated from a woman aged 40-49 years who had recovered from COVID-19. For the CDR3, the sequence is CASSSRTSATNEKLFF. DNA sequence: TGTGCCAGTAGCAGCAGGACAAGTGCAACTAATGAAAAACTGTTTTTT.